This T cell receptor beta chain was recorded in a study of T cells in localized non-small cell lung cancer. The assay was immunoSEQ multiplex PCR, and TCRdb's table has in-frame clones only and misses some. In the table there are 72,000 or so clones, roughly nine tenths of which are singletons. The CDR3 is 14 residues long. The germline V and J ends were trimmed by 2 bases and 5 bases, with 13 bases remaining between them. Looked up from germline, CDR1 is SGHKS and CDR2 is YYEKEE (reference sequence). The sequences come from peripheral blood, collected before any cancer treatment. The V and J genes are TRBV5-5 and TRBJ2-5; weak D call: TRBD2 (5 bases). This TCR came from a male donor aged 60 or older with stage III squamous cell lung carcinoma. CDR3 in DNA: TGTGCCAGCAGCTTTGAACAGCGGATCGAGACCCAGTACTTC. Its translation: CASSFEQRIETQYF.